These 21 T cell receptor beta chains were all obtained from the same sample, sequenced in a study of CXCR3-negative and CXCR3-positive naive CD8 T cells. With UMI labels, 5' RACE was used to prepare the TRB cDNA libraries. No DNA is given; TCRdb re-called the 5' RACE reads and lists each CDR3 protein once. Reported are 48,000 or so distinct CDR3 sequences; the ten largest clones contain approximately 15%. Sequences were obtained from memory CD8+ T cells from blood. Receptors originate from a human donor in good health. Some clones in this sample may be carry-over from other donors' samples.

V is TRBV29-1 and J is TRBJ1-5; TCRdb picks TRBD1, but there is no DNA to check that call. Per the germline V gene, CDR1 is SQVTM and CDR2 is ANQGSEA. The CDR3 sequence is 13 residues long. Here the CDR3 reads CSVVDSNNQPQHF.

This chain joins TRBV6-4 and TRBJ2-1. CDR1 is MRHNA, CDR2 SNTAGT, per germline. The CDR3 runs to 13 residues. This CDR3 is CASSGAGYNEQFF.

The CDR3 loop reads CASSQDIYNEQFF. The gene calls are TRBV7-9 and TRBJ2-1; the TCRdb D gene call, TRBD1, has no DNA to confirm it. Per the germline V gene, CDR1 is SEHNR and CDR2 is FQNEAQ (reference sequence). The CDR3 length is 13 residues.

The CDR3 sequence: CASSLGQGAHYEQYF. V gene TRBV12-3 or TRBV12-4 combines with J gene TRBJ2-7; TCRdb gives TRBD1 as the D gene, but with no DNA this cannot be confirmed. The CDR3 spans 15 residues.

The chain carries TRBV7-9 and TRBJ2-6; TCRdb's D call, TRBD2, is unchecked because there is no DNA. This CDR3 is 19 amino acids long. The V gene's germline CDR1 is SEHNR and CDR2 FQNEAQ (reference sequence). The CDR3 region is CASSSVAGGPSAGANVLTF. The full variable domain, its missing parts supplied by reference TRBV7-9 and TRBJ2-6, is DTGVSQNPRHKITKRGQNVTFRCDPISEHNRLYWYRQTLGQGPEFLTYFQNEAQLEKSRLLSDRFSAERPKGSFSTLEIQRTEQGDSAMYLCASSSVAGGPSAGANVLTFGAGSRLTVL.

This chain joins TRBV27 and TRBJ1-1; the D call of TRBD1 rests on TCRdb alone, since no DNA is present to check it. The CDR3 sequence is 13 residues long. Germline V gene data show CDR1 as MNHEY and CDR2 as SMNVEV (reference sequence). CDR3 in amino acids: CASQTVLNTEAFF.

The CDR3 protein is CASSQGPNNEQFF. The chain uses TRBV4-3 and TRBJ2-1; TCRdb returns TRBD1, unconfirmable since there is no DNA. This CDR3 has 13 residues. The V gene's germline CDR1 is LGHNA and CDR2 YSLEER.

The chain has TRBV7-6 and TRBJ1-2; without DNA, the TCRdb call of TRBD1 cannot be checked. This CDR3 comprises 13 residues. CDR1 is SGHVS and CDR2 is FNYEAQ in the germline V gene. CDR3 protein: CASSLAAGYGYTF.

V and J are TRBV29-1 and TRBJ2-1. Germline V gives CDR1 SQVTM, CDR2 ANQGSEA. This CDR3 is 13 amino acids long. CDR3 protein: CSVVRHSNNEQFF.

The gene calls are TRBV5-6 and TRBJ2-3; absent DNA, TCRdb's TRBD2 call cannot be checked. Germline CDR1 and CDR2: SGHDT and YYEEEE. The length of the CDR3 is 16 residues. The CDR3 here is CASSLKVSGFTDTQYF.

V gene TRBV29-1 combines with J gene TRBJ2-7. Per germline, CDR1 SQVTM and CDR2 ANQGSEA. The CDR3 length is 12 residues. The CDR3 reads CSVFDGTYEQYF.

The CDR3 protein is CATSREPRGVSGAFF. The chain employs TRBV15 and TRBJ1-1; TCRdb designates TRBD1, a call that cannot be tested without DNA. The CDR3 covers 15 residues. Germline loops: CDR1 LNHNV, CDR2 YYDKDF (reference sequence).

This chain uses TRBV4-3 with TRBJ1-2; no DNA is available, so the TRBD1 call from TCRdb remains unchecked. Germline V lookup: CDR1 LGHNA, CDR2 YSLEER. CDR3 length: 15 residues. CDR3 loop: CASSQGQGAQNGYTF.

The rearrangement links TRBV20-1 to TRBJ2-7; TCRdb's assignment of TRBD2 cannot be checked, as there is no DNA. This CDR3 region has 18 residues. CDR1 is DFQATT, CDR2 SNEGSKA, per germline (reference sequence). The CDR3 spells CSARDERVLGGVWDEQYF.

The rearrangement uses TRBV27 and TRBJ2-7; TCRdb calls TRBD1, which cannot be checked without DNA. The CDR3 sequence is 13 residues long. Germline loops: CDR1 MNHEY, CDR2 SMNVEV (reference sequence). The CDR3 loop is CASSLGHSYEQYF.

CDR3 in amino acids: CASSLQTDQPQHF. The V gene is TRBV12-3 or TRBV12-4, the J gene TRBJ1-5; lacking DNA, the TRBD1 call made by TCRdb goes unchecked. The CDR3 is 13 amino acids.

The chain uses TRBV28 and TRBJ2-1; TCRdb reports TRBD2, a call that lacks DNA to check it against. In germline, CDR1 is MDHEN, CDR2 SYDVKM. The CDR3 consists of 13 residues. The CDR3: CASSAGGPIEQFF.

The rearrangement links TRBV7-6 to TRBJ2-1; TCRdb lists TRBD1, though no DNA is available to test this call. In germline, CDR1 is SGHVS, CDR2 FNYEAQ. The CDR3 sequence is 13 residues long. The CDR3 sequence is CASSPPQAFKQFF.

This chain joins TRBV29-1 and TRBJ2-1. The CDR3 spans 13 residues. Germline V gene sequence: CDR1 SQVTM, CDR2 ANQGSEA. CDR3 sequence: CSVGKGSYNEQFF.

The rearrangement joins TRBV7-2 to TRBJ2-5; with no DNA, the TCRdb D assignment of TRBD2 cannot be verified. This CDR3 is built from 14 residues. The germline V gene encodes CDR1 SGHTA and CDR2 FQGNSA. CDR3 in amino acids: CASSPDGQRETQYF.

J is TRBJ2-2 and V is TRBV3-1; TCRdb reports TRBD1, a call that lacks DNA to check it against. The CDR3 runs 16 residues. In germline, CDR1 is LGHDT, CDR2 YNNKEL (reference sequence). This CDR3 reads CASSRNGQGKTGELFF. The complete variable domain, with remaining parts taken from reference TRBV3-1 and TRBJ2-2, reads DTAVSQTPKYLVTQMGNDKSIKCEQNLGHDTMYWYKQDSKKFLKIMFSYNNKELIINETVPNRFSPKSPDKAHLNLHINSLELGDSAVYFCASSRNGQGKTGELFFGEGSRLTVL.